The TCR beta chain described here comes from a study of T cell responses to AZD1222 COVID-19 vaccine. Study-wide points: Just a handful of AZD1222 recipients were seropositive at baseline. Within unmutated variant regions lay the reported targets of nearly half of spike-specific TCRs.

The CDR3 covers 16 residues. The J segment lost 4 bases and the V segment lost 4 bases, leaving 9 bases of the junction unmatched. Germline assignment: CDR1 KGHDR and CDR2 SFDVKD. Repertoires were generated with immunoSEQ multiplex PCR, while TCRdb's copy carries only in-frame clones and drops some. The table shows around 100,000 clones, with around 85% occurring only once. In the case of this clone: Its antigen is currently unknown.

The receptor's source is an adult who received the AZD1222 COVID-19 vaccine. The V call is TRBV24-1, the J call TRBJ2-5, with 9 bases fitting TRBD1. The specimen comprised peripheral blood, sampled 28 days after the second AZD1222 dose. CDR3: CATSEGGTGIVETQYF. The CDR3 nucleotides read TGTGCCACCAGTGAGGGGGGGACAGGGATTGTAGAGACCCAGTACTTC.